This passage covers 30 T cell receptor beta chains from one sample sequenced in a study of cytomegalovirus exposure and HLA in healthy donors. The primer mix had 60 Vbeta and 13 Jbeta primers. The table came from immunoSEQ multiplex PCR; TCRdb's copy has only in-frame clones and leaves some out. The table lists about 200,000 clones, 82% of them singletons, with less than 3% in the top ten. Source material: PBMCs. All receptors come from a woman aged 35 to 49 in good health and CMV-seronegative.

The gene calls are TRBV7-9 and TRBJ1-5, with 7 bases fitting TRBD1. The CDR3 extends over 15 amino acids. With 1 base clipped from V and 6 bases from J, the junction kept 6 bases outside the gene matches. From germline, CDR1 is SEHNR and CDR2 FQNEAQ (reference sequence). In DNA, the CDR3 is TGTGCCAGCAGCTTAGGGGACAGAGGAAGTCAGCCCCAGCATTTT. Protein: CASSLGDRGSQPQHF.

The V and J genes are TRBV7-2 and TRBJ1-2; perhaps TRBD1 as D (6 bases). Trimming stripped 5 bases from V and 5 bases from J, with 18 bases between. Germline V gene lookup returns CDR1 SGHTA and CDR2 FQGNSA. The CDR3 totals 15 residues. The CDR3 spells CASSQSRGAGYGYTF. The CDR3 DNA reads TGTGCCAGCAGCCAATCCCGGGGGGCAGGTTATGGCTACACCTTC.

This clone has only a few counts. The V gene is TRBV15, the J gene TRBJ2-5, with 10 bases fitting TRBD1. V was clipped by 0 bases and J by 5 bases; unmatched bases: 9. The length of the CDR3 is 17 residues. The V gene's germline CDR1 is LNHNV and CDR2 YYDKDF (reference sequence). CDR3 DNA sequence: TGTGCCACCAGCAGAGACCCCGGGACAGGGGAATCGGAGACCCAGTACTTC. It codes for CATSRDPGTGESETQYF.

V usage is TRBV15 and J usage is TRBJ2-3; 7 bases align to TRBD2. This CDR3 region has 17 residues. With 0 bases clipped from V and 0 bases from J, the junction kept 6 bases outside the gene matches. CDR1 and CDR2 (germline): LNHNV, YYDKDF (reference sequence). CDR3 in DNA: TGTGCCACCAGCAGAGATTGGAGCGGGGCTAGCACAGATACGCAGTATTTT. Translation: CATSRDWSGASTDTQYF.

This sequence joins TRBV2 and TRBJ1-5; 7 bases map to TRBD1. V was clipped by 6 bases and J by 7 bases; unmatched bases: 12. CDR1 SNHLY and CDR2 FYNNEI come from the germline V gene. This CDR3 comprises 15 residues. CDR3 region: CASRKGQWARQPQHF. The CDR3 DNA sequence: TGTGCCAGCAGAAAGGGACAGTGGGCTCGACAGCCCCAGCATTTT.

This chain connects TRBV6-6 to TRBJ1-3; no firm D call. Trimming left V 3 bases short and J 2 bases short, with 14 bases between. Germline values: CDR1 MNHNY, CDR2 SVGAGI (reference sequence). The CDR3 totals 16 residues. CDR3 DNA sequence: TGTGCCAGCAGTTATATCGAGGCCGGCGCTGGAAACACCATATATTTT. Protein: CASSYIEAGAGNTIYF.

The chain employs TRBV5-1 and TRBJ1-1; 8 bases agree with TRBD1. From germline, CDR1 is SGHRS and CDR2 YFSETQ. The CDR3 sequence is 15 residues long. With V trimmed by 4 bases and J by 4 bases, 9 bases remained unmatched. The CDR3 reads CASSLGQGLGTEAFF. In DNA form, the CDR3 reads TGCGCCAGCAGCCTCGGACAGGGATTGGGCACTGAAGCTTTCTTT.

This chain links TRBV27 with TRBJ1-2, with D hard to call. There are 13 residues in the CDR3. CDR1 is MNHEY and CDR2 is SMNVEV in the germline V gene (reference sequence). V was shortened by 5 bases and J by 2 bases, with 9 bases between the two germline ends. CDR3 sequence (DNA): TGTGCCAGCAGTATTGACAAAAACTATGGCTACACCTTC. Amino acids: CASSIDKNYGYTF.

This clone appeared once. This chain joins TRBV13 and TRBJ2-1; 8 bases agree with TRBD2. V was pared by 1 base and J by 10 bases, with 12 bases of the junction left unmatched. CDR1 and CDR2 from the germline V gene are PRHDT and FYEKMQ (reference sequence). This CDR3 has 16 amino acids. In DNA form, the CDR3 reads TGTGCCAGCAGCTTAGATCAGGCTAGCGGGCGGGGGGAGCAGTTCTTC. This gives the protein CASSLDQASGRGEQFF.

The chain employs TRBV25-1 and TRBJ1-4; no definite D call. V lost 8 bases to trimming and J lost 10 bases, with 14 bases between them. The CDR3 totals 12 residues. Germline assignment: CDR1 MGHDK and CDR2 SYGVNS. CDR3 nucleotides: TGTGCCAGCGGATACGGGGAGGGAAAACTGTTTTTT. Amino acids: CASGYGEGKLFF.

The V gene is TRBV4-1, the J gene TRBJ2-5, with D possibly matching TRBD1 (5 bases). With the DNA end fitting TRBJ2-7 better, the J assignment may be wrong. Per germline, CDR1 MGHRA and CDR2 YSYEKL. The length of the CDR3 is 13 residues. The CDR3 DNA reads as TGCGCCAGCAGCCAAGTAAGGGGCTACGAGCAGTACTTC. The encoded protein is CASSQVRGYEQYF.

This chain links TRBV18 with TRBJ2-7, with D perhaps matching TRBD1 (6 bases). V was pared by 3 bases and J by 3 bases, with 9 bases between. The CDR3 covers 13 residues. Germline V gene lookup returns CDR1 KGHSH and CDR2 LQKENI. CDR3 sequence (DNA): TGTGCCAGCTCACCCGAGGACAGCTACGAGCAGTACTTC. Protein: CASSPEDSYEQYF. Full variable domain (rest looked up from reference TRBV18 and TRBJ2-7): NAGVMQNPRHLVRRRGQEARLRCSPMKGHSHVYWYRQLPEEGLKFMVYLQKENIIDESGMPKERFSAEFPKEGPSILRIQQVVRGDSAAYFCASSPEDSYEQYFGPGTRLTVT.

The genes are TRBV5-1 and TRBJ2-1; 8 positions match TRBD2. Looked up from germline, CDR1 is SGHRS and CDR2 is YFSETQ. V lost 3 bases and J lost 0; bases outside the gene matches: 2. The CDR3 contains 15 residues. The CDR3 coding sequence is TGCGCCAGCAGCTATGGGACTAGCTCCTACAATGAGCAGTTCTTC. This gives the protein CASSYGTSSYNEQFF. The full variable domain, its missing parts supplied by reference TRBV5-1 and TRBJ2-1, is KAGVTQTPRYLIKTRGQQVTLSCSPISGHRSVSWYQQTPGQGLQFLFEYFSETQRNKGNFPGRFSGRQFSNSRSEMNVSTLELGDSALYLCASSYGTSSYNEQFFGPGTRLTVL.

This chain connects TRBV27 to TRBJ2-2; D perhaps matches TRBD1 (6 bases). Trimming removed 5 bases from V and 6 bases from J, with 10 bases in between. Germline CDR1 and CDR2: MNHEY and SMNVEV (reference sequence). The CDR3 extends over 13 amino acids. This CDR3 reads CASSLQGPGELFF. DNA for the CDR3: TGTGCCAGCAGTCTGCAGGGGCCCGGGGAGCTGTTTTTT.

The chain couples TRBV7-9 to TRBJ2-1, with 11 bases lining up with TRBD2. After removal of 5 bases from V and 7 bases from J, the junction contained 4 bases not matched to a gene. Germline V CDR1 and CDR2: SEHNR, FQNEAQ (reference sequence). This CDR3 is 14 amino acids long. CDR3 region: CASSEGTSGNEQFF. The CDR3 nucleotides read TGTGCCAGCAGCGAGGGGACTAGCGGTAATGAGCAGTTCTTC.

The rearrangement uses TRBV9 and TRBJ1-2; D unclear. CDR1 and CDR2 (germline): SGDLS, YYNGEE. CDR3 length equals 13 residues. The V end was cut by 0 bases, the J end by 6 bases, with 9 bases between. CDR3 protein: CASSVVIGDGYTF. CDR3 nucleotides: TGTGCCAGCAGCGTAGTGATAGGAGATGGCTACACCTTC.

The genes are TRBV30 and TRBJ1-2; TRBD1 is a possible D gene (5 bases). Germline lookup yields CDR1 GTSNPN and CDR2 SVGIG (reference sequence). With 7 bases removed from V and 8 bases from J, the gap between germline ends came to 17 bases. This CDR3 contains 12 residues. CDR3 nucleotide sequence: TGTGCCTCAAGTCCAGGGATGGGCGGCTACACCTTC. Translating gives CASSPGMGGYTF. Together with reference TRBV30 and TRBJ1-2, the CDR3 gives the full variable domain: SQTIHQWPATLVQPVGSPLSLECTVEGTSNPNLYWYRQAAGRGLQLLFYSVGIGQISSEVPQNLSASRPQDRQFILSSKKLLLSDSGFYLCASSPGMGGYTFGSGTRLTVV.

This clone has more than one count but fewer than ten. V usage is TRBV28 and J usage is TRBJ2-7; D gene unclear. V lost 1 base to trimming and J lost 9 bases, with 7 bases between them. Germline lookup yields CDR1 MDHEN and CDR2 SYDVKM. The CDR3 sequence is 11 residues long. CDR3 in DNA: TGTGCCAGCAGTTTATCCTTGCGGCAGTACTTC. Residues: CASSLSLRQYF.

The CDR3 spells CASSRTGGSYGYTF. The CDR3 DNA reads TGTGCCAGTAGTAGGACAGGGGGGTCCTATGGCTACACCTTC. The chain has TRBV19 and TRBJ1-2; 10 positions agree with TRBD1. CDR3 length: 14 amino acids. The germline gives CDR1 LNHDA, CDR2 SQIVND (reference sequence). Trimming took 4 bases from V and 4 from J; bases not matched to a gene: 3.

The chain has TRBV19 and TRBJ2-7; possibly TRBD1 for D (5 bases). The CDR3 extends over 13 amino acids. In germline, CDR1 is LNHDA, CDR2 SQIVND (reference sequence). V was pared by 2 bases and J by 4 bases, with 9 bases between. CDR3 nucleotide sequence: TGTGCCAGTAGTATACAGGGAATTTACGAGCAGTACTTC. Translated, it gives CASSIQGIYEQYF.

V and J are TRBV5-4 and TRBJ1-2; no reliable D call. V was shortened by 5 bases and J by 0 bases, with 11 bases between the two germline ends. Per the germline V gene, CDR1 is SGHNT and CDR2 is YYREEE (reference sequence). CDR3 length equals 14 residues. Here the CDR3 DNA reads TGTGCCAGCAGAAATACAAGTACTAACTATGGCTACACCTTC. It specifies CASRNTSTNYGYTF.

Here the CDR3 DNA reads TGTGCCTGGGAAAGACAGGGGAGGAACACTGAAGCTTTCTTT. Translation gives CAWERQGRNTEAFF. This sequence joins TRBV30 and TRBJ1-1; 8 bases agree with TRBD1. This CDR3 spans 14 amino acids. V shed 5 bases, J shed 1 base, and the junction held 6 bases outside the gene matches. Germline V gene data show CDR1 as GTSNPN and CDR2 as SVGIG (reference sequence).

Here the CDR3 reads CASTTGGQGGRETQYF. For the CDR3, the DNA is TGTGCCAGCACCACAGGCGGACAGGGGGGAAGGGAGACCCAGTACTTC. The chain has TRBV5-4 and TRBJ2-5; 10 nucleotides match TRBD1. Per the germline V gene, CDR1 is SGHNT and CDR2 is YYREEE (reference sequence). With 6 bases clipped from V and 5 bases from J, the junction kept 13 bases outside the gene matches. The CDR3 runs to 16 residues.

The V gene is TRBV29-1, the J gene TRBJ1-2, with D perhaps TRBD1 (5 bases). This CDR3 spans 11 amino acids. Trimming pared 6 bases from V and 4 bases from J, leaving 9 bases between. Germline loops: CDR1 SQVTM, CDR2 ANQGSEA. In DNA form, the CDR3 reads TGCAGCGTCGGAAGGGGCTATGGCTACACCTTC. This encodes CSVGRGYGYTF.

This clone has just a few counts. The rearrangement links TRBV30 to TRBJ1-5, with TRBD1 as a possible D gene (6 bases). The CDR3 covers 13 residues. Germline-derived CDR1 and CDR2 are GTSNPN and SVGIG (reference sequence). V was clipped by 3 bases and J by 5 bases, with 11 bases between them. Here the CDR3 reads CAWSSRGHQPQHF. As DNA, the CDR3 is TGTGCCTGGAGCAGCAGGGGACATCAGCCCCAGCATTTT. Using reference TRBV30 and TRBJ1-5 for the parts outside the CDR3, the full variable domain is SQTIHQWPATLVQPVGSPLSLECTVEGTSNPNLYWYRQAAGRGLQLLFYSVGIGQISSEVPQNLSASRPQDRQFILSSKKLLLSDSGFYLCAWSSRGHQPQHFGDGTRLSIL.

J is TRBJ1-2 and V is TRBV29-1; tentative D call: TRBD1 (5 bases). V shed 6 bases and J shed 4 bases, with 21 bases lying between them. The CDR3 consists of 15 residues. The germline V gene has CDR1 SQVTM and CDR2 ANQGSEA. CDR3 coding DNA: TGCAGCGTCCACTTCCCGGCCTACACAGGCTATGGCTACACCTTC. Amino acids: CSVHFPAYTGYGYTF.

V is TRBV27 and J is TRBJ2-2; 15 nucleotides agree with TRBD2. CDR1 and CDR2 from the germline V gene are MNHEY and SMNVEV (reference sequence). The CDR3 loop spans 17 amino acids. V shed 6 bases and J 4 bases; nucleotides not matched to a gene: 6. The CDR3 DNA follows: TGTGCCAGCAGACCTGGGACTAGCGGGAGGAGCACCGGGGAGCTGTTTTTT. Protein product: CASRPGTSGRSTGELFF.

This chain links TRBV4-2 with TRBJ1-1, with 7 bases fitting TRBD1. This CDR3 is built from 16 residues. Germline trimming cut 0 bases from V and 4 bases from J; bases unmatched to any gene: 8. Germline loops: CDR1 LGHNA, CDR2 YNFKEQ. The CDR3 sequence: CASSQERGGVSTEAFF. The CDR3 DNA sequence: TGTGCCAGCAGCCAAGAAAGAGGGGGCGTGTCCACTGAAGCTTTCTTT.

V and J are TRBV19 and TRBJ1-5; 8 bases line up with TRBD1. V lost 6 bases and J lost 6; bases outside the gene matches: 7. CDR1 is LNHDA and CDR2 is SQIVND in the germline V gene (reference sequence). The CDR3 totals 14 residues. The CDR3 here is CASSKDRVGQPQHF. The CDR3 DNA follows: TGTGCCAGTAGCAAGGACAGGGTCGGTCAGCCCCAGCATTTT.

The chain recombines TRBV5-5 with TRBJ2-5; TRBD2 matches 9 bases. This CDR3 spans 15 amino acids. Trimming cost V 5 bases and J 4 bases; bases outside gene matches: 9. From germline, CDR1 is SGHKS and CDR2 YYEKEE (reference sequence). The CDR3 spells CASRLQLAGSETQYF. DNA for the CDR3: TGTGCCAGCAGACTTCAACTAGCGGGTTCAGAGACCCAGTACTTC.